This T cell receptor beta chain is drawn from a study of T cells in Graves' hyperthyroidism and ophthalmopathy. TCR beta CDR3 sequences were amplified from RNA transcripts. The HTBI primer set drove a first-round RT-PCR of the TCR CDR3. TCRdb re-analysed the multiplex PCR reads in MiXCR, keeping a single row per CDR3 protein. This sample yields around 690,000 distinct CDR3 sequences, of which less than 25% are seen a single time; under 35% belongs to the top ten. The CDR3 contains 14 residues. Germline V lookup: CDR1 MDHEN, CDR2 SYDVKM. V dropped 7 bases and J dropped 8 bases, with 20 bases sitting between them. The study based diagnoses on clinical symptoms, serum thyroxine and TRAb, thyroid ultrasound and orbital computed tomography.

The TCR comes from a man aged 25-45 years with Graves' ophthalmopathy. The chain combines TRBV28 with TRBJ1-2; D is uncertain. The sequenced material came from blood. DNA for the CDR3: TGTGCCAGCACCCCAAGAAGCCTTTCGCGGGGCTACACCTTC. This encodes CASTPRSLSRGYTF.